The T cell receptor (beta chain) under discussion was sequenced for a study of blood T cell repertoires in COVID-19. The table came from immunoSEQ multiplex PCR; TCRdb's copy has only in-frame clones and leaves some out. The sample lists 400,000 to 450,000 clones, about 90% seen once, with under 0.7% in the top ten. This CDR3 is 16 amino acids long. Per germline, CDR1 LGHDT and CDR2 YNNKEL (reference sequence). The junction had 4 bases not matched to a gene; V was cut back by 2 bases and J by 4 bases. This clone appeared once. This clonotype originated in a man aged 18 to 29 who had recovered from COVID-19. The chain combines TRBV3-1 (or the pseudogene TRBV3-2) with TRBJ2-5, with 13 positions matching TRBD2. The sequenced material came from PBMCs or T cells enriched from blood (not recorded which). CDR3 in DNA: TGTGCCAGCAGCCAATGGACTAGCGGGAGTCGAGAGACCCAGTACTTC. Translation gives CASSQWTSGSRETQYF.